This T cell receptor beta chain derives from a study of shared clonotypes between healthy human individuals. Researchers partitioned CD4+ cells into CD45RA+ naive and CD45RA-negative memory subsets. A word on this clone: The target antigen is unknown.

This CDR3 spans 16 amino acids. Germline V gene sequence: CDR1 SGHRS, CDR2 YFSETQ. V was clipped by 3 bases and J by 2 bases, with 16 bases between them. The study, taken as a whole, reports: Non-shared clonotypes were found to have lower generation probabilities than the clonotypes that were shared by all four of the sorted-subset donors.

The repertoire was sequenced with immunoSEQ multiplex PCR; TCRdb's copy has only in-frame clones and lacks some. The table lists more than 1.2 million clones, approximately 98.5% of them singletons. The rearrangement uses TRBV5-1 and TRBJ2-3; maybe TRBD1 (7 bases). This sequence was found in a man younger than 45 in good health. Sequencing input: naive CD4+ T cells sorted from blood. Subset described: CD45RA+ positively selected. The CDR3 is CASSSRIRGDTDTQYF. CDR3 DNA: TGCGCCAGCAGCTCTAGGATCAGGGGGGACACAGATACGCAGTATTTT.